A selection of T cell receptor beta chains follows, all from one sample in a study of identical twins. One entry per CDR3 protein, called by TCRdb with MiXCR from the 5' RACE reads. The table records some 500,000 distinct CDR3 sequences, roughly an eighth of them present only once. This sample also belongs to another study, concerning yellow fever vaccine responses in identical twins.

What was sequenced was CD4+ T cells sorted from blood. The receptors originated from a woman aged 18 to 35 in good health. CDR3s include the opening cysteine and the closing phenylalanine or tryptophan. The order of the fields is clone size, CDR3 length, D gene, V gene, J gene, CDR3 DNA, CDR3 protein. D genes are given only for firm matches. Some rows mark clone size as missing; the rest say once, few, many or name a class of expanded clone.

clone size: few; CDR3 length: 22; D gene: TRBD1; V gene: TRBV7-1; J gene: TRBJ2-7; CDR3 DNA: TGTGCCAGCAGCTCCGATTTCTATCGAGGACAGGGGGCCCGAATAGGATCCTACGAGCAGTACTTC; CDR3 protein: CASSSDFYRGQGARIGSYEQYF
clone size: -; CDR3 length: 14; D gene: TRBD2; V gene: TRBV6-2/TRBV6-3; J gene: TRBJ2-7; CDR3 DNA: TGTGCCAGCAGTTACACCCGCGCGGGGGGAGAGCAGTACTTC; CDR3 protein: CASSYTRAGGEQYF
clone size: few; CDR3 length: 15; D gene: -; V gene: TRBV4-3; J gene: TRBJ2-2; CDR3 DNA: TGCGCCAGCAGCCAAGTGGTATCGAACACCGGGGAGCTGTTTTTT; CDR3 protein: CASSQVVSNTGELFF
clone size: -; CDR3 length: 15; D gene: TRBD1; V gene: TRBV30; J gene: TRBJ1-4; CDR3 DNA: TGTGCCTGGAGTCGTCCGGGACAGACAGATGAAAAACTGTTTTTT; CDR3 protein: CAWSRPGQTDEKLFF
clone size: many; CDR3 length: 14; D gene: -; V gene: TRBV6-2/TRBV6-3; J gene: TRBJ2-1; CDR3 DNA: TGTGCCAGCAGTCTTTCCCACATTAAAACAACCTGGTTCTTC; CDR3 protein: CASSLSHIKTTWFF
clone size: -; CDR3 length: 16; D gene: TRBD1; V gene: TRBV5-1; J gene: TRBJ2-1; CDR3 DNA: TGCGCCAGCAGCTCCCCCTCCGGGACAGGGGTGGATGAGCAGTTCTTC; CDR3 protein: CASSSPSGTGVDEQFF
clone size: -; CDR3 length: 14; D gene: TRBD2; V gene: TRBV10-3; J gene: TRBJ2-7; CDR3 DNA: TGTGCCATCTCTACTAGCGGGGGGAACTACGAGCAGTACTTC; CDR3 protein: CAISTSGGNYEQYF
clone size: -; CDR3 length: 13; D gene: -; V gene: TRBV10-3; J gene: TRBJ2-7; CDR3 DNA: TGTGCCATTCTCAAGCCAGGCCCCTACGAGCAGTACTTC; CDR3 protein: CAILKPGPYEQYF
clone size: few; CDR3 length: 14; D gene: -; V gene: TRBV5-1; J gene: TRBJ2-3; CDR3 DNA: TGTGCCAGCAGCTTAGCAGGGGTGGGAGATACGCAGTATTTT; CDR3 protein: CASSLAGVGDTQYF
clone size: -; CDR3 length: 17; D gene: TRBD2; V gene: TRBV4-3; J gene: TRBJ2-1; CDR3 DNA: TGCGCCAGCAGCCAAGAGCCGCCTCTAGCGGGATACAATGAGCAGTTCTTC; CDR3 protein: CASSQEPPLAGYNEQFF
clone size: many; CDR3 length: 13; D gene: -; V gene: TRBV12-3/TRBV12-4; J gene: TRBJ2-7; CDR3 DNA: TGTGCCAGTCAGCAATGGGCAGGCTACGAGCAGTACTTC; CDR3 protein: CASQQWAGYEQYF
clone size: -; CDR3 length: 14; D gene: -; V gene: TRBV7-9; J gene: TRBJ1-6; CDR3 DNA: TGTGCCAGCAGCTTAGAATCAGGATCCTCACCCCTCCACTTT; CDR3 protein: CASSLESGSSPLHF
clone size: -; CDR3 length: 18; D gene: TRBD2; V gene: TRBV12-3/TRBV12-4; J gene: TRBJ2-3; CDR3 DNA: TGTGCCAGCAGTACCCGTTCGTTCGGGGGGGGCAACACAGATACGCAGTATTTT; CDR3 protein: CASSTRSFGGGNTDTQYF
clone size: -; CDR3 length: 13; D gene: -; V gene: TRBV29-1; J gene: TRBJ2-3; CDR3 DNA: TGCAGCGTTGCTGGTTTGCACACAGATACGCAGTATTTT; CDR3 protein: CSVAGLHTDTQYF
clone size: -; CDR3 length: 14; D gene: -; V gene: TRBV28; J gene: TRBJ2-1; CDR3 DNA: TGTGCCAGCAGTCCTTACCGGGCTGCGAATGAGCAGTTCTTC; CDR3 protein: CASSPYRAANEQFF
clone size: -; CDR3 length: 13; D gene: -; V gene: TRBV7-3; J gene: TRBJ2-7; CDR3 DNA: TGTGCCAGCAGCTCCTCCCGGTTGGGCGAGCAGTACTTC; CDR3 protein: CASSSSRLGEQYF
clone size: -; CDR3 length: 14; D gene: -; V gene: TRBV10-3; J gene: TRBJ2-3; CDR3 DNA: TGTGCCATCAGTGTTCAGGATTCGAGTGATACGCAGTATTTT; CDR3 protein: CAISVQDSSDTQYF
clone size: few; CDR3 length: 15; D gene: -; V gene: TRBV7-3; J gene: TRBJ2-2; CDR3 DNA: TGTGCCAGCAGCTCCCGACTGGAGGACACCGGGGAGCTGTTTTTT; CDR3 protein: CASSSRLEDTGELFF
clone size: few; CDR3 length: 14; D gene: -; V gene: TRBV20-1; J gene: TRBJ2-3; CDR3 DNA: TGCAGTGCTGATAGCGGAGGGGGCACAGATACGCAGTATTTT; CDR3 protein: CSADSGGGTDTQYF
clone size: few; CDR3 length: 15; D gene: TRBD2; V gene: TRBV3-1; J gene: TRBJ2-7; CDR3 DNA: TGTGCCAGCAGCCGGAGGTGGGAGGGGACCTACGAGCAGTACTTC; CDR3 protein: CASSRRWEGTYEQYF
clone size: -; CDR3 length: 13; D gene: -; V gene: TRBV20-1; J gene: TRBJ2-7; CDR3 DNA: TGCAGTGCGGTCGCCTATCTAGGGGGCGAGCAGTACTTC; CDR3 protein: CSAVAYLGGEQYF
clone size: many; CDR3 length: 12; D gene: -; V gene: TRBV7-7; J gene: TRBJ1-2; CDR3 DNA: TGTGCTAGCAGTGGCGGGTCCGATGGCTACACCTTC; CDR3 protein: CASSGGSDGYTF
clone size: few; CDR3 length: 18; D gene: TRBD2; V gene: TRBV19; J gene: TRBJ2-3; CDR3 DNA: TGTGCCAGTAGTGCTCGGACGACTAGCGGGGTCCGCACAGATACGCAGTATTTT; CDR3 protein: CASSARTTSGVRTDTQYF
clone size: -; CDR3 length: 13; D gene: -; V gene: TRBV6-1; J gene: TRBJ1-2; CDR3 DNA: TGTGCCAGCAGTCCGCGACGGATTATCGGCTACACCTTC; CDR3 protein: CASSPRRIIGYTF
clone size: few; CDR3 length: 15; D gene: -; V gene: TRBV12-3/TRBV12-4; J gene: TRBJ2-2; CDR3 DNA: TGTGCCAGCAGGGACCGGGAACCGAACACCGGGGAGCTGTTTTTT; CDR3 protein: CASRDREPNTGELFF
clone size: few; CDR3 length: 15; D gene: -; V gene: TRBV5-1; J gene: TRBJ1-5; CDR3 DNA: TGCGCCAGCAGCAGTACAGGGTTAAGCAATCAGCCCCAGCATTTT; CDR3 protein: CASSSTGLSNQPQHF
clone size: few; CDR3 length: 11; D gene: -; V gene: TRBV20-1; J gene: TRBJ2-1; CDR3 DNA: TGCAGTGCTAACCCCTACAATGAGCAGTTCTTC; CDR3 protein: CSANPYNEQFF
clone size: once; CDR3 length: 15; D gene: -; V gene: TRBV20-1; J gene: TRBJ2-1; CDR3 DNA: TGCAGTGCTAGAGATCCGGGGGGCGGGAACAATGAGCAGTTCTTC; CDR3 protein: CSARDPGGGNNEQFF
clone size: few; CDR3 length: 13; D gene: TRBD1; V gene: TRBV29-1; J gene: TRBJ2-7; CDR3 DNA: TGCAGCGCCACAGGGGCTTCAGGATACGAGCAGTACTTC; CDR3 protein: CSATGASGYEQYF
clone size: many; CDR3 length: 15; D gene: -; V gene: TRBV5-4; J gene: TRBJ2-2; CDR3 DNA: TGTGCCAGCAGCTTCTGGCCTCCTGACACCGGGGAGCTGTTTTTT; CDR3 protein: CASSFWPPDTGELFF
clone size: -; CDR3 length: 14; D gene: -; V gene: TRBV7-9; J gene: TRBJ2-7; CDR3 DNA: TGTGCCAGCAGCTCCCCAGGGTATCATTACGAGCAGTACTTC; CDR3 protein: CASSSPGYHYEQYF
clone size: few; CDR3 length: 15; D gene: TRBD2; V gene: TRBV4-3; J gene: TRBJ2-5; CDR3 DNA: TGCGCCAGCAGCCAAGAATGGCTAGCGGGAGAGACCCAGTACTTC; CDR3 protein: CASSQEWLAGETQYF
clone size: few; CDR3 length: 13; D gene: TRBD1; V gene: TRBV7-2; J gene: TRBJ2-7; CDR3 DNA: TGTGCCAGCAGCCCCTGGACAGGGGGCTTTATGGACTTC; CDR3 protein: CASSPWTGGFMDF
clone size: -; CDR3 length: 15; D gene: TRBD1; V gene: TRBV20-1; J gene: TRBJ2-5; CDR3 DNA: TGCAGTGCTAGAGATATGGACAGGGGAAGAGAGACCCAGTACTTC; CDR3 protein: CSARDMDRGRETQYF
clone size: many; CDR3 length: 15; D gene: -; V gene: TRBV15; J gene: TRBJ2-3; CDR3 DNA: TGTGCCACCAGCAGAGATGGCTCGAGTCAGGATACGCAGTATTTT; CDR3 protein: CATSRDGSSQDTQYF
clone size: few; CDR3 length: 13; D gene: -; V gene: TRBV7-7; J gene: TRBJ2-3; CDR3 DNA: TGTGCTAGCAGCTCCAACCGTCTAGATACGCAGTATTTT; CDR3 protein: CASSSNRLDTQYF
clone size: -; CDR3 length: 11; D gene: -; V gene: TRBV20-1; J gene: TRBJ2-7; CDR3 DNA: TGCAGTGCCCTCCGGGGTGGCGAGCAGTACTTC; CDR3 protein: CSALRGGEQYF
clone size: few; CDR3 length: 14; D gene: TRBD2; V gene: TRBV12-3/TRBV12-4; J gene: TRBJ2-5; CDR3 DNA: TGTGCCAGCAGGGGACTAGCGTATATAGAGACCCAGTACTTC; CDR3 protein: CASRGLAYIETQYF
clone size: -; CDR3 length: 14; D gene: TRBD1; V gene: TRBV2; J gene: TRBJ2-2; CDR3 DNA: TGTGCCAGCAGTGGGACAGGGGTTGGCGGGGAGCTGTTTTTT; CDR3 protein: CASSGTGVGGELFF
clone size: -; CDR3 length: 17; D gene: -; V gene: TRBV5-1; J gene: TRBJ2-3; CDR3 DNA: TGCGCCAGCAGCTCCCGACCGGACAGCGATTTAAGATACGGGCAGTATTTT; CDR3 protein: CASSSRPDSDLRYGQYF
clone size: -; CDR3 length: 15; D gene: -; V gene: TRBV7-9; J gene: TRBJ1-5; CDR3 DNA: TGTGCCCCCCCTTGGGGTGGGGTTAGCAATCAGCCCCAGCATTTT; CDR3 protein: CAPPWGGVSNQPQHF
clone size: -; CDR3 length: 18; D gene: TRBD1; V gene: TRBV6-5; J gene: TRBJ2-5; CDR3 DNA: TGTGCCAGCAGTTACCTGGACAGGGCGGGTAATGGTTTTGAGACCCAGTACTTC; CDR3 protein: CASSYLDRAGNGFETQYF
clone size: many; CDR3 length: 13; D gene: -; V gene: TRBV20-1; J gene: TRBJ2-5; CDR3 DNA: TGCAGTGCGACAATCAGGGGTCGAGAGACCCAGTACTTC; CDR3 protein: CSATIRGRETQYF
clone size: -; CDR3 length: 14; D gene: -; V gene: TRBV7-2; J gene: TRBJ2-5; CDR3 DNA: TGTGCCAGCAGCTTAGCTGGCTGGGGAGAGACCCAGTACTTC; CDR3 protein: CASSLAGWGETQYF
clone size: many; CDR3 length: 15; D gene: TRBD2; V gene: TRBV5-1; J gene: TRBJ2-3; CDR3 DNA: TGTGCCAGCAGCTTAGCGGGGGGGAGCACAGATACGCAGTATTTT; CDR3 protein: CASSLAGGSTDTQYF
clone size: -; CDR3 length: 16; D gene: TRBD2; V gene: TRBV9; J gene: TRBJ2-1; CDR3 DNA: TGTGCCAGCAGCAAACCGGGACTAGCGCAATACAATGAGCAGTTCTTC; CDR3 protein: CASSKPGLAQYNEQFF
clone size: -; CDR3 length: 13; D gene: -; V gene: TRBV12-3/TRBV12-4; J gene: TRBJ2-7; CDR3 DNA: TGTGCCAGCAGCCCCTTTGGAGCTTACGAGCAGTACTTC; CDR3 protein: CASSPFGAYEQYF
clone size: few; CDR3 length: 15; D gene: TRBD2; V gene: TRBV7-3; J gene: TRBJ2-3; CDR3 DNA: TGTGCCAGCAGCTCCTCTAGCGGGGGCGCAGATACGCAGTATTTT; CDR3 protein: CASSSSSGGADTQYF
clone size: -; CDR3 length: 15; D gene: -; V gene: TRBV25-1; J gene: TRBJ2-1; CDR3 DNA: TGTGCCAGCAGTGGGGGAACGAGAGCTTACAATGAGCAGTTCTTC; CDR3 protein: CASSGGTRAYNEQFF
clone size: -; CDR3 length: 17; D gene: TRBD1; V gene: TRBV28; J gene: TRBJ2-2; CDR3 DNA: TGTGCCAGCAGTTTCCCCCGACAGGGGGCGAACACCGGGGAGCTGTTTTTT; CDR3 protein: CASSFPRQGANTGELFF
clone size: -; CDR3 length: 14; D gene: -; V gene: TRBV28; J gene: TRBJ1-4; CDR3 DNA: TGTGCCAGCAGTTCCCCGGGTATGGGTGAAAAACTGTTTTTT; CDR3 protein: CASSSPGMGEKLFF
clone size: few; CDR3 length: 15; D gene: -; V gene: TRBV12-3/TRBV12-4; J gene: TRBJ1-1; CDR3 DNA: TGTGCCAGCAGTCCCCGGACACAGAAGAACACTGAAGCTTTCTTT; CDR3 protein: CASSPRTQKNTEAFF
clone size: few; CDR3 length: 17; D gene: TRBD2; V gene: TRBV19; J gene: TRBJ2-1; CDR3 DNA: TGTGCCAGTAGTACCTCCCGGCTAGCGGGAACCTACAATGAGCAGTTCTTC; CDR3 protein: CASSTSRLAGTYNEQFF
clone size: many; CDR3 length: 15; D gene: -; V gene: TRBV7-9; J gene: TRBJ2-4; CDR3 DNA: TGTGCCAGCAGCTTAGCGCAACTTACCAAAAACATTCAGTACTTC; CDR3 protein: CASSLAQLTKNIQYF
clone size: -; CDR3 length: 16; D gene: -; V gene: TRBV6-2/TRBV6-3; J gene: TRBJ2-2; CDR3 DNA: TGTGCCAGCATTTTACAGGATAAGTGGGCCGCCGGGGAGCTGTTTTTT; CDR3 protein: CASILQDKWAAGELFF
clone size: many; CDR3 length: 16; D gene: -; V gene: TRBV7-2; J gene: TRBJ2-1; CDR3 DNA: TGTGCCAGCAGCCCGCCGGGGAGGACGGCCTACAATGAGCAGTTCTTC; CDR3 protein: CASSPPGRTAYNEQFF
clone size: -; CDR3 length: 17; D gene: TRBD1; V gene: TRBV10-1; J gene: TRBJ2-2; CDR3 DNA: TGCGCCAGCAGTGAGTCGGGGACAGGGAGAGGGACCGGGGAGCTGTTTTTT; CDR3 protein: CASSESGTGRGTGELFF
clone size: -; CDR3 length: 17; D gene: TRBD1; V gene: TRBV12-3/TRBV12-4; J gene: TRBJ2-3; CDR3 DNA: TGTGCCAGCAGTCCGGACAGGGGAGTCACGGGCACAGATACGCAGTATTTT; CDR3 protein: CASSPDRGVTGTDTQYF